The 24 T cell receptor beta chains below come from one sample, sequenced in a study of T-cell reconstitution after alpha-beta-depleted transplantation in children (TCRdb year 2016). The library was generated by PCR. TCRdb records Illumina HiSeq 2500 as the sequencer. TCR library preparation used molecular barcoding, with unique molecular identifiers applied to normalize quantification of the TCRbeta repertoire. TCRdb applied fastp at Q25 and MiXCR to the public reads, then kept only in-frame beta chains. For every CDR3 protein sequence, its rows merge into one entry that carries the most common genes and DNA. Present in this sample are a few hundred thousand distinct CDR3 sequences, around 9.9% of which were seen just once. The leading ten clones occupy over 4.5% of the sample. The sequencing used PBMCs from the stem cell graft donor, collected from the stem cell graft. Every receptor here comes from a human donor who donated a stem cell graft to a child with acute myeloid leukemia.

V usage is TRBV25-1 and J usage is TRBJ2-1; the match to TRBD1 covers 9 bases. The germline CDR1 and CDR2 sequences are MGHDK and SYGVNS. The V gene end was trimmed by 3 bases and the J gene end by 9 bases; junction bases not matched to a gene: 9. This CDR3 contains 15 residues. CDR3 DNA sequence: TGTGCCAGCAGTGACCCCCGACAGGGGGTTGGTGAGCAGTTCTTC. The encoded protein is CASSDPRQGVGEQFF.

This clonotype was seen a few times. The V gene is TRBV12-3 or TRBV12-4, the J gene TRBJ2-7; the D gene is possibly TRBD2 (6 bases). Trimming stripped 3 bases from V and 5 bases from J, with 14 bases between. CDR3 length equals 14 residues. The CDR3 loop is CASSFLGGSHEQYF. The CDR3 DNA sequence: TGTGCCAGCAGTTTCCTTGGGGGGTCCCACGAGCAGTACTTC.

The J gene is TRBJ2-7, the V gene TRBV6-2 or TRBV6-3, with TRBD2 identical over 12 bases. V trimming: 5 bases; J trimming: 5 bases; junction bases outside the gene matches: 10. CDR1 and CDR2 from the germline V gene are MNHEY and SVGEGT. This CDR3 region has 16 residues. The CDR3 protein is CASSANLAGGPHEQYF. DNA for the CDR3: TGTGCCAGCAGTGCCAACCTAGCGGGAGGGCCTCACGAGCAGTACTTC.

This clonotype showed up just a few times. This rearrangement joins TRBV29-1 to TRBJ1-1, with D possibly being TRBD1 (6 bases). Germline CDR1 SQVTM, CDR2 ANQGSEA. This CDR3 comprises 13 residues. V lost 6 bases and J 5 bases, leaving 16 bases between the germline ends. The CDR3 sequence is CSVAQGKNTEAFF. Written as DNA, the CDR3 is TGCAGCGTGGCACAGGGAAAGAATACTGAAGCTTTCTTT.

The chain is built from TRBV5-1 and TRBJ2-3; D unclear. From germline, CDR1 is SGHRS and CDR2 YFSETQ. The germline V and J ends were trimmed by 4 bases and 2 bases, with 11 bases remaining between them. This CDR3 has 14 residues. The CDR3 bases are TGCGCCAGCAGCCCCGACACATACACAGATACGCAGTATTTT. This sequence encodes CASSPDTYTDTQYF.

By proportion, this clonotype is medium-sized. The chain joins TRBV20-1 to TRBJ1-5; no clear D gene. Trimming stripped 2 bases from V and 2 bases from J, with 4 bases between. The CDR3 runs to 12 residues. In germline, CDR1 is DFQATT, CDR2 SNEGSKA (reference sequence). The CDR3 region is CSARSGNQPQHF. As DNA, the CDR3 is TGCAGTGCTAGATCGGGCAATCAGCCCCAGCATTTT.

This clonotype has just a few counts. V usage is TRBV7-6 and J usage is TRBJ2-1; 12 nucleotides line up with TRBD2. Trimming removed 1 base from V and 6 bases from J; junction bases left unmatched: 4. CDR1 and CDR2 (germline): SGHVS, FNYEAQ. The CDR3 spans 16 residues. The DNA of the CDR3 is TGTGCCAGCAGCTTAGATCTAGCGGGAGGGCGCAATGAGCAGTTCTTC. It is translated as CASSLDLAGGRNEQFF.

This clonotype was detected ten times or more. V gene TRBV18 combines with J gene TRBJ1-4, with no clear D. Germline-derived CDR1 and CDR2 are KGHSH and LQKENI. V lost 5 bases and J lost 3, with 7 bases in between. This CDR3 region has 13 residues. For the CDR3, the DNA is TGTGCCAGCTCAAGTCTGGCTAATGAAAAACTGTTTTTT. The encoded protein is CASSSLANEKLFF.

This clonotype came up a few times. This sequence joins TRBV29-1 and TRBJ2-3, with D maybe TRBD1 (6 bases). The CDR3 loop spans 16 amino acids. Trimming stripped 0 bases from V and 1 base from J, with 14 bases between. Germline V lookup: CDR1 SQVTM, CDR2 ANQGSEA. The CDR3 DNA sequence: TGCAGCGTTGAAGATCATTCCAGGGGAGGCACAGATACGCAGTATTTT. Amino acid sequence: CSVEDHSRGGTDTQYF.

This clonotype appeared a few times. V gene TRBV7-2 combines with J gene TRBJ1-5; 9 bases are a match to TRBD1. Germline loops: CDR1 SGHTA, CDR2 FQGNSA. V lost 4 bases, J lost 5 bases, and 6 bases stayed unmatched. This CDR3 spans 15 amino acids. CDR3 sequence reads: CASSSGTGLYQPQHF. The CDR3 DNA follows: TGTGCCAGCAGCTCCGGGACAGGGTTATATCAGCCCCAGCATTTT. Together with reference TRBV7-2 and TRBJ1-5, the CDR3 gives the full variable domain: GAGVSQSPSNKVTEKGKDVELRCDPISGHTALYWYRQSLGQGLEFLIYFQGNSAPDKSGLPSDRFSAERTGGSVSTLTIQRTQQEDSAVYLCASSSGTGLYQPQHFGDGTRLSIL.

The chain's CDR3 is CASSLASTLTGEAPNYGYTF. The CDR3 DNA reads TGCGCCAGCAGCTTGGCCAGTACCCTGACAGGGGAAGCTCCTAACTATGGCTACACCTTC. The V and J genes are TRBV5-1 and TRBJ1-2; 8 positions agree with TRBD1. V shed 0 bases and J 0 bases; nucleotides not matched to a gene: 16. Germline CDR1 SGHRS, CDR2 YFSETQ. The CDR3 spans 20 residues. The complete variable domain, with remaining parts taken from reference TRBV5-1 and TRBJ1-2, reads KAGVTQTPRYLIKTRGQQVTLSCSPISGHRSVSWYQQTPGQGLQFLFEYFSETQRNKGNFPGRFSGRQFSNSRSEMNVSTLELGDSALYLCASSLASTLTGEAPNYGYTFGSGTRLTVV.

This clonotype was seen at least ten times. The rearrangement links TRBV5-1 to TRBJ2-1; no reliable D call. Germline V lookup: CDR1 SGHRS, CDR2 YFSETQ. V was cut by 2 bases and J by 4 bases, with 10 bases left in between. The CDR3 runs 14 residues. In DNA, the CDR3 is TGCGCCAGCAGCTTAAGTGAGAGGTACAATGAGCAGTTCTTC. It is translated as CASSLSERYNEQFF.

The chain employs TRBV20-1 and TRBJ2-1, with 10 bases that match TRBD1. The CDR3 has 15 amino acids. Trimming at V came to 1 base and at J to 4 bases, leaving 4 bases not matched to a gene. Germline V gene data show CDR1 as DFQATT and CDR2 as SNEGSKA (reference sequence). In DNA form, the CDR3 reads TGCAGTGCTAGAGGGAGGGACAGGGGATACAATGAGCAGTTCTTC. Translated, it gives CSARGRDRGYNEQFF.

The V gene is TRBV5-1, the J gene TRBJ2-7; TRBD2 agrees at 7 bases. This CDR3 has 13 residues. Germline values: CDR1 SGHRS, CDR2 YFSETQ. After removal of 2 bases from V and 9 bases from J, the junction contained 8 bases not matched to a gene. The DNA for the CDR3 is TGCGCCAGCAGCTTACTAGCGACACCAGGGCAGTACTTC. Translation: CASSLLATPGQYF.

The V call is TRBV27, the J call TRBJ2-2; the D is unclear. Trimming cost V 4 bases and J 1 base, with 7 bases left between them. This CDR3 is 14 amino acids long. Germline values: CDR1 MNHEY, CDR2 SMNVEV (reference sequence). The CDR3 protein is CASSWGWNTGELFF. For the CDR3, the DNA is TGTGCCAGCAGTTGGGGATGGAACACCGGGGAGCTGTTTTTT.

This chain links TRBV20-1 with TRBJ1-2, with TRBD1 matching over 10 bases. This CDR3 contains 14 residues. V lost 3 bases to trimming and J lost 4 bases; unmatched junction nucleotides: 5. Germline CDR1 reads DFQATT; CDR2 reads SNEGSKA (reference sequence). CDR3 in amino acids: CSARGGQGVYGYTF. The CDR3, as DNA: TGCAGTGCTAGGGGAGGACAGGGGGTCTATGGCTACACCTTC.

This clonotype has a handful of counts. The chain is built from TRBV5-6 and TRBJ1-6; 9 nucleotides agree with TRBD1. The CDR3 covers 16 residues. The V gene end was trimmed by 0 bases and the J gene end by 9 bases; junction bases not matched to a gene: 7. The germline gives CDR1 SGHDT, CDR2 YYEEEE. The CDR3 nucleotides read TGTGCCAGCAGCTTGGCGGGTGGGACAGGGATTTCACCCCTCCACTTT. Protein sequence: CASSLAGGTGISPLHF.

This clonotype was seen ten or more times. The rearrangement joins TRBV20-1 to TRBJ2-2; 9 nucleotides line up with TRBD1. CDR1 is DFQATT and CDR2 is SNEGSKA in the germline V gene (reference sequence). J lost 6 bases, V lost 0 bases, and 8 bases had no gene match. This CDR3 contains 16 residues. As DNA, the CDR3 is TGCAGTGCTAGAGAGGACAGGGGCAAGGTCGCCGGGGAGCTGTTTTTT. This translates into CSAREDRGKVAGELFF.

V usage is TRBV27 and J usage is TRBJ2-1, with 8 bases aligning to TRBD1. Trimming removed 6 bases from V and 0 bases from J; junction bases left unmatched: 13. The CDR3 has 18 residues. Germline V lookup: CDR1 MNHEY, CDR2 SMNVEV (reference sequence). CDR3 sequence (DNA): TGTGCCAGCAGGCAGGGGGCGCTAACCCTGGGCTCCTACAATGAGCAGTTCTTC. Protein product: CASRQGALTLGSYNEQFF.

This clonotype was found once. This chain connects TRBV10-3 to TRBJ2-7; weak D call: TRBD2 (5 bases). There are 13 residues in the CDR3. Germline V gene data show CDR1 as ENHRY and CDR2 as SYGVKD. V was cut by 4 bases and J by 3 bases, with 10 bases left in between. CDR3 sequence: CAISASTSYEQYF. CDR3 DNA sequence: TGTGCCATCAGTGCCAGTACTAGCTACGAGCAGTACTTC.

The table lists this clonotype with a few counts. CDR3 region: CASSLGPPTPGETQYF. The CDR3 DNA sequence: TGTGCCAGCAGCTTAGGTCCACCGACCCCAGGGGAGACCCAGTACTTC. The genes are TRBV7-6 and TRBJ2-5; D may be TRBD1 (5 bases). CDR1 SGHVS and CDR2 FNYEAQ come from the germline V gene. The CDR3 consists of 16 residues. The V and J ends lost 1 base and 5 bases respectively, with 17 bases between them.

The rearrangement links TRBV6-5 to TRBJ2-7; 8 bases match TRBD2. Losses at the gene ends were 7 bases for V and 6 bases for J; bases not matched to a gene: 5. CDR3 length equals 12 residues. Germline values: CDR1 MNHEY, CDR2 SVGAGI. CDR3 DNA: TGTGCCAGCATGCGGGAGGCTGGCGAGCAGTACTTC. It yields the protein CASMREAGEQYF.

The rearrangement links TRBV29-1 to TRBJ2-1; D call uncertain. Trimming took off 3 bases at V and 4 bases at J, with 4 bases between the two ends. The length of the CDR3 is 11 residues. CDR1 is SQVTM and CDR2 is ANQGSEA in the germline V gene. CDR3 region: CSVDKYNEQFF. Written as DNA, the CDR3 is TGCAGCGTTGATAAATACAATGAGCAGTTCTTC.

This clonotype was seen a few times. The V call is TRBV6-5, the J call TRBJ2-3, with D perhaps matching TRBD2 (5 bases). The V end lost 2 bases, the J end lost 4 bases, and 10 bases lay between the germline ends. Germline V gives CDR1 MNHEY, CDR2 SVGAGI. The CDR3 covers 14 residues. Here the CDR3 reads CASSYRRVADTQYF. CDR3 nucleotides: TGTGCCAGCAGTTACCGGCGGGTTGCAGATACGCAGTATTTT.